Sequencing of this T cell receptor (beta chain) was carried out in a study of blood T cell repertoires in COVID-19. Study-wide background: Samples of COVID-19 (acute and convalescent) were obtained from the United States, Italy and Spain. Sample material is recorded as cDNA or gDNA derived from T cells, B-cell-depleted T cells, or PBMCs.

Per the germline V gene, CDR1 is SGHRS and CDR2 is YFSETQ. The CDR3 sequence is 15 residues long. Trimming took off 0 bases at V and 2 bases at J, with 11 bases between the two ends. The Seattle site enrolled patients during active infection and followed them longitudinally. In the authors' workflow: Estimation of nucleated cell counts relied on the amplification of reference gene primers. Sequenced by immunoSEQ multiplex PCR; TCRdb stores in-frame clones only, minus some. V and J calls and clone size are given by that table; D and trimming were obtained from the DNA. This sample has about 500,000 clones; around nine tenths occur once, and the top ten carry roughly 8%.

Sequenced: peripheral blood. This TCR came from a woman aged 45-65 years with COVID-19, enrolled during active disease. The chain uses TRBV5-1 and TRBJ2-5; no clear D. The CDR3 DNA reads as TGCGCCAGCAGCTTGGTACCGGCGGTTCAAGAGACCCAGTACTTC. It is translated as CASSLVPAVQETQYF.